Below are 11 T cell receptor beta chains sequenced from a single sample in a study of T cells after yellow fever vaccination. TCRdb called the 5' RACE reads again in MiXCR, with one record for every CDR3 protein. This table has a few hundred thousand distinct CDR3 sequences, 7.5% to 9% appearing once. The sample in question was CD4+ T cells sorted from PBMCs, obtained 5 days after the yellow fever booster vaccination. Receptors originate from a man aged 18 to 29 who received the YFV17D yellow fever vaccine.

The J gene is TRBJ1-2, the V gene TRBV5-4, with 7 bases aligning to TRBD1. V lost 4 bases, J lost 8 bases, and 11 bases stayed unmatched. The CDR3 contains 14 residues. CDR1 and CDR2 (germline): SGHNT, YYREEE (reference sequence). As DNA, the CDR3 is TGTGCCAGCAGCCCGGGGACAGACCAAGGGGGCTACACCTTC. Its protein product is CASSPGTDQGGYTF.

In regard to this clonotype: Given a much more abundant clone one base away, this may be a read error. V usage is TRBV7-3 and J usage is TRBJ1-4; unclear D gene. Germline CDR1 reads SGHTA; CDR2 reads FQGTGA. The CDR3 runs 11 residues. The CDR3 coding sequence is TGTGCCAGGACGCATAATGGAAAACTGTTTTTT. Protein product: CARTHNGKLFF.

The gene calls are TRBV2 and TRBJ2-6; no clear D gene. This CDR3 is built from 15 residues. From germline, CDR1 is SNHLY and CDR2 FYNNEI. The V gene lost 5 bases and the J gene lost 2 bases, with 10 bases spanning the gap. CDR3 amino acids: CASSHLPPGANVLTF. In DNA form, the CDR3 reads TGTGCCAGCAGTCACCTCCCTCCTGGGGCCAACGTCCTGACTTTC.

In its sample, this clonotype was seen many times. The V call is TRBV6-2 or TRBV6-3, the J call TRBJ1-1, with D unresolved. The germline CDR1 and CDR2 sequences are MNHEY and SVGEGT. The CDR3 runs to 15 residues. The ends were cut back, 2 bases at V and 0 bases at J, with 10 bases in the middle. This CDR3 is CASSYHPIMNTEAFF. The CDR3 DNA reads TGTGCCAGCAGTTACCATCCAATCATGAACACTGAAGCTTTCTTT.

This clonotype was seen only a few times. The chain recombines TRBV5-1 with TRBJ1-2; no clear D. Trimming took 1 base from V and 4 from J, leaving 11 bases between them. Germline V gives CDR1 SGHRS, CDR2 YFSETQ. The CDR3 is made up of 14 amino acids. CDR3 region: CASSLTDPVYGYTF. The CDR3 DNA follows: TGCGCCAGCAGCTTGACAGACCCCGTCTATGGCTACACCTTC.

The sample holds a few counts of this clonotype. The chain combines TRBV6-4 with TRBJ1-1; D remains unclear. Germline lookup yields CDR1 MRHNA and CDR2 SNTAGT. Trimming stripped 6 bases from V and 1 base from J, with 9 bases between. This CDR3 has 13 amino acids. CDR3 in amino acids: CASSQGKNTEAFF. DNA of the CDR3: TGTGCCAGCAGCCAAGGGAAGAACACTGAAGCTTTCTTT.

The chain links TRBV5-4 to TRBJ2-5; D ambiguous. From germline, CDR1 is SGHNT and CDR2 YYREEE (reference sequence). Trimming shortened V by 7 bases and J by 0 bases, and 7 bases separated the two germline ends. This CDR3 comprises 12 residues. The CDR3, as DNA: TGTGCCAGCTCGCCTAACCAAGAGACCCAGTACTTC. Translation gives CASSPNQETQYF.

The table lists this clonotype with a few counts. This rearrangement joins TRBV2 to TRBJ1-2; 9 nucleotides line up with TRBD1. The germline gives CDR1 SNHLY, CDR2 FYNNEI. The V and J ends lost 5 bases and 5 bases, in that order; junction bases with no gene match: 6. The CDR3 covers 14 residues. CDR3 DNA sequence: TGTGCCAGCAGTACAGGGGGCGCTCGGTATGGCTACACCTTC. Encoded protein: CASSTGGARYGYTF.

This clonotype was seen a few times. This chain joins TRBV12-3 or TRBV12-4 and TRBJ1-5, with D perhaps TRBD1 (5 bases). V gave up 8 bases and J gave up 3 bases, with 14 bases separating them. The CDR3 covers 14 residues. This chain's CDR3 is CASRPGLNNQPQHF. The CDR3 DNA sequence: TGTGCCAGCCGACCGGGACTAAACAATCAGCCCCAGCATTTT.

This clonotype was observed at least ten times. The V and J genes are TRBV7-2 and TRBJ1-6, with 9 bases aligning to TRBD1. The CDR3 loop spans 14 amino acids. Looked up from germline, CDR1 is SGHTA and CDR2 is FQGNSA. V lost 4 bases and J lost 12; bases outside the gene matches: 7. The CDR3 loop is CASSSGTGQRPLHF. CDR3 nucleotides: TGTGCCAGCAGCTCCGGGACAGGGCAACGACCCCTCCACTTT.

The sample holds a few counts of this clonotype. CDR3 region: CSGTSPTYNEQFF. CDR3 DNA: TGCAGTGGGACTTCTCCCACCTACAATGAGCAGTTCTTC. V and J are TRBV20-1 and TRBJ2-1; tentative D call: TRBD2 (5 bases). Germline values: CDR1 DFQATT, CDR2 SNEGSKA (reference sequence). Trimming left V 7 bases short and J 2 bases short, with 12 bases between. The CDR3 extends over 13 amino acids.